This passage covers 5 T cell receptor beta chains from one sample sequenced in a study of T cell repertoires in cytomegalovirus infection. TCRdb called the reads again in MiXCR, with one record for every CDR3 protein. The table lists 700,000 to 950,000 distinct CDR3 sequences, less than 35% of them singletons, with around 12% in the top ten. Their target antigens are unknown. The source material was cultured CD8+ T cells from PBMCs, sampled from culture after CMV antigen stimulation. The receptors derive from a human donor in good health (CMV status not recorded). Some clones in this sample may be carry-over from other donors' samples.

This clonotype came up a few times. V is TRBV2 and J is TRBJ1-5; D call uncertain. The V end lost 4 bases, the J end lost 5 bases, and 15 bases lay between the germline ends. Per the germline V gene, CDR1 is SNHLY and CDR2 is FYNNEI. CDR3 length: 15 residues. The CDR3 nucleotides read TGTGCCAGCAGTGGACCGGGCCGGGCGGATCAGCCCCAGCATTTT. Protein product: CASSGPGRADQPQHF.

In its sample, this clonotype was seen a few times. V and J are TRBV7-9 and TRBJ1-1; D is perhaps TRBD1 (5 bases). This CDR3 has 15 residues. Germline assignment: CDR1 SEHNR and CDR2 FQNEAQ (reference sequence). Trimming shortened V by 7 bases and J by 6 bases, and 21 bases separated the two germline ends. The CDR3 loop is CASNRDGSSSAEAFF. As DNA, the CDR3 is TGTGCCAGCAACCGGGACGGGTCTAGTAGCGCTGAAGCTTTCTTT. The variable domain in full, completed from reference TRBV7-9 and TRBJ1-1, reads DTGVSQNPRHKITKRGQNVTFRCDPISEHNRLYWYRQTLGQGPEFLTYFQNEAQLEKSRLLSDRFSAERPKGSFSTLEIQRTEQGDSAMYLCASNRDGSSSAEAFFGQGTRLTVV.

This clonotype has just a few counts. The chain recombines TRBV7-8 with TRBJ2-1; D may be TRBD1 or TRBD2 (5 bases each). The length of the CDR3 is 15 residues. From germline, CDR1 is SGHVS and CDR2 FQNEAQ. Between the trimmed V and J ends, which lost 4 bases and 15 bases, there was a span of 25 bases. The CDR3: CASSSRGPAFLVSFF. The CDR3 region has the DNA TGTGCCAGCAGCTCGAGGGGACCAGCTTTCTTGGTATCGTTCTTC.

The chain couples TRBV9 to TRBJ2-7, with D perhaps TRBD1 (5 bases). The CDR3 totals 14 residues. With 2 bases removed from V and 0 bases from J, the gap between germline ends came to 9 bases. From germline, CDR1 is SGDLS and CDR2 YYNGEE. CDR3 in DNA: TGTGCCAGCAGCGTTGCAGACAGCTCCTACGAGCAGTACTTC. Its translation: CASSVADSSYEQYF.

In the case of this clonotype: This may stem from a read error, because a much larger clone lies one nucleotide away. This chain joins TRBV7-6 and TRBJ2-1; D possibly corresponds to TRBD1 (6 bases). Germline CDR1 is SGHVS and CDR2 is FNYEAQ. The CDR3 has 18 residues. The CDR3 reads CASSLVDSRSETYNEQSF. The CDR3 coding sequence is TGTGCCAGCAGCTTAGTGGACAGCCGCAGCGAAACCTACAATGAGCAGTCCTTC.